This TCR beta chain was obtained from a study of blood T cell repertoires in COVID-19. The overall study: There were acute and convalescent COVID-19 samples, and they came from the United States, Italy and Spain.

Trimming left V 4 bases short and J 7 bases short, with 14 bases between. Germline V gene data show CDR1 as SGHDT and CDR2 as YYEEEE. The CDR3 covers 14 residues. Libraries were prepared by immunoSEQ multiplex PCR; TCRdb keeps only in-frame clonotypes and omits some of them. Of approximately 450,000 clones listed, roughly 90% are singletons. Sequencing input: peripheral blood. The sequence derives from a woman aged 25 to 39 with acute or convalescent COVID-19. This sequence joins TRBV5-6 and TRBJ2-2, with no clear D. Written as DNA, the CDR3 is TGTGCCAGCAGCCGCTTGACCCCGGGCGGGGAGCTGTTTTTT. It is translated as CASSRLTPGGELFF.